The next 31 T cell receptor beta chains were all read from a single sample in a study of blood T cells in healthy people across ages. With a J-beta primer mix and a sample-barcoded 5' primer, a second PCR ran roughly 7 to 11 cycles. TCRdb re-called the 5' RACE reads with MiXCR, one entry per CDR3 protein. The data contain about 1.8 million distinct CDR3 sequences, 40% to 55% of them singletons. Sequences were obtained from blood. Receptors were obtained from a woman aged 35 to 49 in good health.

The V gene is TRBV5-4, the J gene TRBJ2-3, with 12 bases that match TRBD2. Trimming took 4 bases from V and 0 from J; bases not matched to a gene: 6. The CDR3 loop spans 17 amino acids. The germline V gene encodes CDR1 SGHNT and CDR2 YYREEE (reference sequence). The CDR3: CASSMASGGASTDTQYF. DNA for the CDR3: TGTGCCAGCAGCATGGCTAGCGGGGGGGCTAGCACAGATACGCAGTATTTT.

As regards this clonotype: At one end, the junction sequence differs from germline, possibly due to a read error. In nucleotides, the CDR3 is TGTGCTAGCAGCTCCTCCTCTAAGGGGGAGCAGTACTTC. Amino acids: CASSSSSKGEQYF. V usage is TRBV7-6 and J usage is TRBJ2-5; D may be TRBD1 (6 bases). CDR1 is SGHVS and CDR2 is FNYEAQ in the germline V gene. The length of the CDR3 is 13 residues.

The genes are TRBV7-2 and TRBJ2-3, with 9 bases matching TRBD1. This CDR3 is built from 15 residues. J lost 1 base, V lost 5 bases, and 4 bases had no gene match. Germline CDR1 SGHTA, CDR2 FQGNSA. For the CDR3, the DNA is TGTGCCAGCAGCACCGGGACAGGGCGCACAGATACGCAGTATTTT. This codes for CASSTGTGRTDTQYF.

The chain couples TRBV7-9 to TRBJ2-7, with TRBD2 identical over 7 bases. CDR1 and CDR2 from the germline V gene are SEHNR and FQNEAQ (reference sequence). This CDR3 region has 15 residues. V was pared by 4 bases and J by 2 bases, with 8 bases of the junction left unmatched. As DNA, the CDR3 is TGTGCCAGCAGCTCCGGGCTAGCGGTTGCCTACGAGCAGTACTTC. This codes for CASSSGLAVAYEQYF.

The chain carries TRBV6-1 and TRBJ2-1; 8 bases are shared with TRBD1. The J call may not be correct, given that the DNA end is closer to TRBJ2-7. This CDR3 is built from 15 residues. Germline values: CDR1 MNHNS, CDR2 SASEGT. The CDR3 DNA sequence: TGTGCCAGCACCCCGAACGGGCAGGGGGCAAGAGAGCAGTACTTC. Residues: CASTPNGQGAREQYF.

This chain links TRBV6-1 with TRBJ1-1, with D unresolved. The CDR3 extends over 11 amino acids. CDR1 is MNHNS, CDR2 SASEGT, per germline. V dropped 8 bases and J dropped 5 bases, with 9 bases sitting between them. The CDR3 nucleotides are TGTGCCAGCCGACACGTTACTGAAGCTTTCTTT. Its protein product is CASRHVTEAFF.

V usage is TRBV3-1 and J usage is TRBJ2-3, with no clear D. The CDR3 has 16 residues. V was trimmed by 4 bases and J by 0 bases, leaving 14 bases between them. Germline CDR1 LGHDT, CDR2 YNNKEL (reference sequence). The CDR3 here is CASSPARSASTDTQYF. In DNA, the CDR3 is TGTGCCAGCAGCCCCGCCAGAAGCGCCAGCACAGATACGCAGTATTTT.

J is TRBJ2-5 and V is TRBV4-3; D is perhaps TRBD1 or TRBD2 (5 bases each). The germline V gene has CDR1 LGHNA and CDR2 YSLEER. CDR3 size: 13 residues. V lost 2 bases, J lost 11 bases, and 15 bases lay in between. CDR3 region: CASSQISGREQYF. In DNA form, the CDR3 reads TGCGCCAGCAGCCAAATCTCAGGGAGAGAGCAGTACTTC.

The gene calls are TRBV20-1 and TRBJ2-7; D gene ambiguous. From germline, CDR1 is DFQATT and CDR2 SNEGSKA (reference sequence). This CDR3 is 12 amino acids long. V lost 0 bases, J lost 9 bases, and 12 bases lay in between. In DNA, the CDR3 is TGCAGTGCTAGAGAGCCAGAGGCATGGCAGTACTTC. This gives the protein CSAREPEAWQYF.

J is TRBJ2-5 and V is TRBV5-1; perhaps TRBD1 as D (5 bases). Trimming shortened V by 3 bases and J by 1 base, and 10 bases separated the two germline ends. Germline V gene lookup returns CDR1 SGHRS and CDR2 YFSETQ. CDR3 length: 14 amino acids. The CDR3 bases are TGCGCCAGCAGCTACGGACATCCCCAAGAGACCCAGTACTTC. This encodes CASSYGHPQETQYF.

The sample holds a few counts of this clonotype. The chain has TRBV27 and TRBJ2-1; unclear D gene. The CDR3 spans 17 residues. With 4 bases removed from V and 1 base from J, the gap between germline ends came to 17 bases. Germline V gene data show CDR1 as MNHEY and CDR2 as SMNVEV (reference sequence). CDR3 loop: CASSSRWPPGSYNEQFF. In nucleotides, the CDR3 is TGTGCCAGCAGTTCAAGGTGGCCCCCTGGGTCCTACAATGAGCAGTTCTTC.

V gene TRBV6-2 or TRBV6-3 combines with J gene TRBJ2-7; a possible D gene is TRBD1 (6 bases). CDR3 size: 14 residues. V lost 5 bases and J lost 3, with 14 bases in between. Looked up from germline, CDR1 is MNHEY and CDR2 is SVGEGT. In DNA form, the CDR3 reads TGTGCCAGCAGTGTCGCACAGGGATACTACGAGCAGTACTTC. It yields the protein CASSVAQGYYEQYF.

The chain recombines TRBV20-1 with TRBJ2-5; 9 bases align to TRBD2. The ends lost 6 bases at V and 6 bases at J; junction bases unmatched: 11. The CDR3 extends over 14 amino acids. CDR1 and CDR2 from the germline V gene are DFQATT and SNEGSKA (reference sequence). CDR3 region: CSAPRRGGPQTQYF. The CDR3, as DNA: TGCAGTGCGCCGCGGCGGGGGGGCCCTCAGACCCAGTACTTC.

This chain connects TRBV5-1 to TRBJ1-2; tentatively, D is TRBD1 (6 bases). The length of the CDR3 is 15 residues. CDR1 is SGHRS, CDR2 YFSETQ, per germline. Trimming shortened V by 0 bases and J by 3 bases, and 12 bases separated the two germline ends. CDR3 nucleotide sequence: TGCGCCAGCAGCTTGGAACGGGGGCAGGACTATGGCTACACCTTC. Its protein product is CASSLERGQDYGYTF.

The rearrangement uses TRBV7-8 and TRBJ2-4; D unclear. Trimming removed 4 bases from V and 1 base from J, with 11 bases in between. The germline gives CDR1 SGHVS, CDR2 FQNEAQ. This CDR3 is 15 amino acids long. In DNA form, the CDR3 reads TGTGCCAGCAGCTCAGAAGCCCGGGCCAAAAACATTCAGTACTTC. It yields the protein CASSSEARAKNIQYF.

The chain couples TRBV5-6 to TRBJ1-2, with TRBD1 matching 10 bases. The V and J ends lost 3 bases and 8 bases, in that order; junction bases with no gene match: 13. CDR3 length: 16 amino acids. The V gene's germline CDR1 is SGHDT and CDR2 YYEEEE. The CDR3 DNA is TGTGCCAGCAGCTCATCCGGGACAGGGGATATAGTGGGCTACACCTTC. Translated, it gives CASSSSGTGDIVGYTF.

This clonotype was observed once. The CDR3 here is CASSSGQVPKNIQYF. CDR3 DNA sequence: TGTGCCAGCAGTTCAGGACAGGTCCCCAAAAACATTCAGTACTTC. The genes are TRBV6-1 and TRBJ2-4; 7 bases line up with TRBD1. From germline, CDR1 is MNHNS and CDR2 SASEGT. The length of the CDR3 is 15 residues. Unmatched junction bases numbered 6, after V lost 5 bases and J lost 2 bases.

The chain employs TRBV19 and TRBJ2-1, with D tentatively TRBD2 (5 bases). CDR1 is LNHDA and CDR2 is SQIVND in the germline V gene (reference sequence). Trimming removed 3 bases at V and 9 bases at J, with 15 bases between. CDR3 length equals 14 residues. The CDR3 sequence: CASSILAEVAEQFF. The CDR3 DNA reads as TGTGCCAGTAGTATCCTAGCAGAGGTGGCTGAGCAGTTCTTC.

V gene TRBV7-2 combines with J gene TRBJ2-4, with D possibly TRBD1 on 7 matching bases. The J call is uncertain, as TRBJ2-7 better fits the DNA end. This CDR3 is built from 15 residues. Germline CDR1 and CDR2: SGHTA and FQGNSA. CDR3 nucleotides: TGTGCCAGCAGCTTAAGGGGGGACAGATTAAGCGAGCAGTACTTC. This encodes CASSLRGDRLSEQYF.

The rearrangement uses TRBV5-6 and TRBJ2-7; TRBD1 is a possible D gene (5 bases). This CDR3 has 20 residues. V was trimmed by 0 bases and J by 0 bases, leaving 25 bases between them. In germline, CDR1 is SGHDT, CDR2 YYEEEE. The CDR3 DNA reads TGTGCCAGCAGCTTGGCTAGGACATTCTCAGTGGGGCATAACTCCTACGAGCAGTACTTC. Amino acid sequence: CASSLARTFSVGHNSYEQYF.

The chain has TRBV6-1 and TRBJ1-1, with no clear D. The V end lost 6 bases, the J end lost 1 base, and 9 bases lay between the germline ends. The CDR3 runs to 13 residues. Germline V CDR1 and CDR2: MNHNS, SASEGT. In DNA form, the CDR3 reads TGTGCCAGCAGAGAGGACCCGAACACTGAAGCTTTCTTT. Protein: CASREDPNTEAFF.

This clonotype was seen once. The chain combines TRBV29-1 with TRBJ1-5; D may be TRBD1 (6 bases). The CDR3 has 13 residues. Per germline, CDR1 SQVTM and CDR2 ANQGSEA. Trimming shortened V by 5 bases and J by 7 bases, and 15 bases separated the two germline ends. CDR3 residues: CSVRAGAGQPQHF. The CDR3 coding sequence is TGCAGCGTTCGGGCAGGGGCGGGACAGCCCCAGCATTTT.

The chain recombines TRBV6-5 with TRBJ2-3, with 11 bases matching TRBD1. The CDR3 contains 16 residues. The germline CDR1 and CDR2 sequences are MNHEY and SVGAGI. The trim removed 2 bases at V and 6 bases at J, leaving 7 bases unmatched. CDR3 sequence (DNA): TGTGCCAGCAGTTACGGGTGGACAGGGGGCGCGGATACGCAGTATTTT. Translated: CASSYGWTGGADTQYF.

The genes are TRBV28 and TRBJ2-3; 9 bases are shared with TRBD1. CDR3 length: 17 amino acids. Per germline, CDR1 MDHEN and CDR2 SYDVKM. The trim removed 4 bases at V and 2 bases at J, leaving 10 bases unmatched. The CDR3 coding sequence is TGTGCCAGCAGTTCGATTAAACAGGGGGCAAACACAGATACGCAGTATTTT. Amino acids: CASSSIKQGANTDTQYF.

This chain uses TRBV4-2 with TRBJ2-7, with unresolved D. The CDR3 length is 14 residues. The germline V gene has CDR1 LGHNA and CDR2 YNFKEQ. Trimming cost V 0 bases and J 6 bases, with 12 bases left between them. The CDR3 sequence is CASSQESESAEQYF. The CDR3 DNA reads TGTGCCAGCAGCCAAGAATCAGAAAGTGCCGAGCAGTACTTC.

Points on this clonotype: A read error may produce the germline difference seen at one junction end. J is TRBJ2-5 and V is TRBV27; weak D call: TRBD2 (5 bases). The length of the CDR3 is 13 residues. The V gene's germline CDR1 is MNHEY and CDR2 SMNVEV (reference sequence). For the CDR3, the DNA is TGTGCCAGCACCGGCCCAGGAGGAGAGGCCCAGTACTTC. Amino acids: CASTGPGGEAQYF.

The chain recombines TRBV28 with TRBJ2-6; D might be TRBD1 (6 bases). The CDR3 is 17 residues long. Germline V CDR1 and CDR2: MDHEN, SYDVKM. V was trimmed by 10 bases and J by 1 base, leaving 20 bases between them. DNA for the CDR3: TGTGCCACCCTGGGTGTGGGGGCTGATTCTGGGGCCAACGTCCTGACTTTC. Protein sequence: CATLGVGADSGANVLTF.

The chain links TRBV28 to TRBJ1-2; 7 positions match TRBD1. This CDR3 contains 15 residues. Germline V gene sequence: CDR1 MDHEN, CDR2 SYDVKM. Losses at the gene ends were 3 bases for V and 0 bases for J; bases not matched to a gene: 4. The DNA of the CDR3 is TGTGCCAGCAGTTTGTCGGGACAGACTAACTATGGCTACACCTTC. The encoded protein is CASSLSGQTNYGYTF.

The genes are TRBV29-1 and TRBJ2-5; possible D gene TRBD1, 5 bases. Judging by the DNA end, TRBJ2-7 fits better; the J call may be wrong. Germline lookup yields CDR1 SQVTM and CDR2 ANQGSEA. The CDR3 totals 13 residues. Here the CDR3 DNA reads TGCAGCGTCATTTCTGACAGTCCCTACGAGCAGTACTTC. Translated, it gives CSVISDSPYEQYF.

In the case of this clonotype: One end of the junction is discordant with germline, which a read error may explain. This chain joins TRBV5-1 and TRBJ2-3, with D perhaps TRBD1 or TRBD2 (5 bases each). Germline V gene data show CDR1 as SGHRS and CDR2 as YFSETQ. This CDR3 has 14 amino acids. CDR3 residues: CASSLGARTDTQYF. In DNA form, the CDR3 reads TGTGCCAGCAGCCTCGGGGCGCGCACAGATACGCAGTATTTT.

The chain couples TRBV5-6 to TRBJ2-5; D is perhaps TRBD1 (5 bases). Germline CDR1 is SGHDT and CDR2 is YYEEEE. The length of the CDR3 is 15 residues. Trimming stripped 6 bases from V and 5 bases from J, with 20 bases between. CDR3: CASKIQGLDEETQYF. For the CDR3, the DNA is TGTGCCAGCAAGATTCAGGGTTTGGATGAGGAGACCCAGTACTTC.